This TCR beta chain was captured in a study of response to subunit inactivated influenza vaccine. TCRdb reprocessed the RT-PCR reads with MiXCR, giving one entry per CDR3 protein. The sample shows under 850,000 distinct CDR3 sequences, approximately 17% of them seen only once. This clonotype was seen ten or more times. Its antigen is as yet unknown. Regarding the study as a whole: After each seasonal influenza vaccination, few new T cells are recruited, the authors suggested.

The ends were cut back, 6 bases at V and 5 bases at J, with 14 bases in the middle. The CDR3 loop spans 14 amino acids. This material consisted of PBMCs from blood, taken more than 4 days after vaccination. The TCR was taken from a man in his forties or fifties who received an inactivated influenza vaccine. The rearrangement uses TRBV12-3 or TRBV12-4 and TRBJ1-3; D not certain. CDR3 bases: TGTGCCAGCAGCTCCGGAGGATTTAGAAACACCATATATTTT. This encodes CASSSGGFRNTIYF.